This is a list of T cell receptor beta chains from one sample in a study of read filtering for tumor transcriptome and immune sequencing. TCRdb passed the reads through MiXCR, listing each CDR3 protein once. This sample yields tens of thousands of distinct CDR3 sequences, of which 14% are seen a single time; around 19% belongs to the top ten. The sample taken for sequencing was a population of CD138-negative cells sorted from bone marrow. These TCRs come from a donor at least 40 years old with multiple myeloma. Both conserved end residues are part of each CDR3. D genes are given only for firm matches. Not all rows give a size; the values are once, few, many and, for expanded clones, a class.

size	V	D	J	DNA	CDR3
NA	TRBV29-1	NA	TRBJ1-2	TGCAGAGGCGACAGGTACTTCTATGGCTACACCTTC	CRGDRYFYGYTF
many	TRBV29-1	TRBD1	TRBJ1-1	TGCAGCGTTCAACACGGGACAGGGGGCACTGAAGCTTTCTTT	CSVQHGTGGTEAFF
many	TRBV20-1	TRBD2	TRBJ2-4	TGCAGTGCTAGAGTAGCGGGGTCGAACATTCAGTACTTC	CSARVAGSNIQYF
NA	TRBV9	TRBD1	TRBJ1-1	TGTGCCAGCAGCCCAGGGGGCCCGAACACTGAAGCTTTCTTT	CASSPGGPNTEAFF
medium-sized	TRBV7-9	NA	TRBJ1-1	TGTGCCAGCAGCCTACCCGGGGTGTACACTGAAGCTTTCTTT	CASSLPGVYTEAFF
many	TRBV20-1	NA	TRBJ2-3	TGCAGTGCAAGGGGTAGAGCAGATACGCAGTATTTT	CSARGRADTQYF
many	TRBV4-1	NA	TRBJ2-5	TGCGCCAGCAGCCGGAAAGGGAACCTCCAAGAGACCCAGTACTTC	CASSRKGNLQETQYF
many	TRBV20-1	NA	TRBJ1-1	TGCAGTGCTAGGAATGGGGGGCGTGAGGGCACTGAAGCTTTCTTT	CSARNGGREGTEAFF
many	TRBV7-2	NA	TRBJ1-1	TGTGCCAGCAGCTTAGAACCTCCGAACACTGAAGCTTTCTTT	CASSLEPPNTEAFF
many	TRBV29-1	NA	TRBJ2-1	TGCAGCGGCAGGGGCCCCGATGAGCAGTTCTTC	CSGRGPDEQFF
NA	TRBV12-3/TRBV12-4	NA	TRBJ2-2	TGTGCCAGCAGTCTCTCGGCCGGGGAGCTGTTTTTT	CASSLSAGELFF
few	TRBV7-9	NA	TRBJ1-4	TGTGCCAGCAGCTTAGTGGGGCCGGAAGAAGAACTGCTTTTT	CASSLVGPEEELLF
many	TRBV6-2/TRBV6-3	TRBD2	TRBJ2-1	TGTGCCAGCAGTGGATCAGCGGGGGGCAAATATAATGAGCAGTTCTTC	CASSGSAGGKYNEQFF
many	TRBV28	NA	TRBJ1-4	TGTGCCAGCAGTTTTCAGACGGATGAAAGACTGTTTTTT	CASSFQTDERLFF
many	TRBV4-1	NA	TRBJ1-2	TGCGCCAGCAGCCAAGCTGTGAGCCTGGGGGGCTACACCTTC	CASSQAVSLGGYTF
NA	TRBV4-3	NA	TRBJ2-7	TGCGCCAGCAGCCAAGATCGGGCGTACTACGAGCAGTACTTC	CASSQDRAYYEQYF
many	TRBV6-5	NA	TRBJ1-1	TGTGCCAGCAGTGTGAACATCGCGAACACTGAAGCTTTCTTT	CASSVNIANTEAFF
many	TRBV30	NA	TRBJ2-2	TGTGCCTGGAGTATAGGGAACACCGGGGAGCTGTTTTTT	CAWSIGNTGELFF
many	TRBV10-3	NA	TRBJ1-4	TGTGCCATCAGTGAGCTTAATGAAAAACTGTTTTTT	CAISELNEKLFF